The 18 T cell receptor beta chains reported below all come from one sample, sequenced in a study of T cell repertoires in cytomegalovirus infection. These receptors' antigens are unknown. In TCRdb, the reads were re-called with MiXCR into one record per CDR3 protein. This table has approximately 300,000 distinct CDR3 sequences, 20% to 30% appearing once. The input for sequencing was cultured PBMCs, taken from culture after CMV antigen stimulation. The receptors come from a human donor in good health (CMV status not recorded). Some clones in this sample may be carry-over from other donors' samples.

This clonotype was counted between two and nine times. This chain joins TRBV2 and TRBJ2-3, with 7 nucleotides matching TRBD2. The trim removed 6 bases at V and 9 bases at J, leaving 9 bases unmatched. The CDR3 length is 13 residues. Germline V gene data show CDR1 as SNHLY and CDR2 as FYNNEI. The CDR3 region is CASRSASGGTQYF. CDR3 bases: TGTGCCAGCAGGTCGGCTAGCGGAGGAACGCAGTATTTT.

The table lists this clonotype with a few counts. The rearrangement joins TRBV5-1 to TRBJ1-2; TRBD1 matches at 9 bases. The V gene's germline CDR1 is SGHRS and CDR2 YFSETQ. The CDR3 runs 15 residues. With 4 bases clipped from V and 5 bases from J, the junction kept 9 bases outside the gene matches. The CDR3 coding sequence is TGCGCCAGCAGCCGACAGGGGGACGAGGGGTATGGCTACACCTTC. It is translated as CASSRQGDEGYGYTF. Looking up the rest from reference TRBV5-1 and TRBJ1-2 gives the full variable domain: KAGVTQTPRYLIKTRGQQVTLSCSPISGHRSVSWYQQTPGQGLQFLFEYFSETQRNKGNFPGRFSGRQFSNSRSEMNVSTLELGDSALYLCASSRQGDEGYGYTFGSGTRLTVV.

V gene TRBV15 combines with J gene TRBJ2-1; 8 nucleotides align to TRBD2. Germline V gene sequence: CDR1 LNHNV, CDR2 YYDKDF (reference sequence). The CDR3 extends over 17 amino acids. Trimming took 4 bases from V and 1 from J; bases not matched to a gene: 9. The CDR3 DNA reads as TGTGCCACCAGCACCGCCAAGCGGGAGCTATCCTACAATGAGCAGTTCTTC. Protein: CATSTAKRELSYNEQFF.

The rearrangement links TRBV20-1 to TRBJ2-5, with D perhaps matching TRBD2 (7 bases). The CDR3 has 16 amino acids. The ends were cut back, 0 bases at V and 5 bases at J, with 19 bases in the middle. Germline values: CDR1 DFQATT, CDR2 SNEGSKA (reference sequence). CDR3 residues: CSARDWSGGRMETQYF. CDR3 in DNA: TGCAGTGCTAGAGATTGGTCCGGGGGGCGTATGGAGACCCAGTACTTC.

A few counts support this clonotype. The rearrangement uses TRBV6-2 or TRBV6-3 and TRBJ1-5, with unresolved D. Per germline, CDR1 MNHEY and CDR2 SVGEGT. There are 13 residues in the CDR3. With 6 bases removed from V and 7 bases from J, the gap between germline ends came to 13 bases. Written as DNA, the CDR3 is TGTGCCAGCAGCCCGTCCGGGCCCCAGCCCCAGCATTTT. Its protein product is CASSPSGPQPQHF.

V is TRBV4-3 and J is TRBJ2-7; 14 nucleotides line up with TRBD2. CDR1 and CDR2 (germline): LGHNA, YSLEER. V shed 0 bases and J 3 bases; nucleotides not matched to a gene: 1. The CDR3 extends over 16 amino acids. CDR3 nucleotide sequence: TGCGCCAGCAGCCAAGATGGGACTAGCGGGAGCTACGAGCAGTACTTC. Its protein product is CASSQDGTSGSYEQYF.

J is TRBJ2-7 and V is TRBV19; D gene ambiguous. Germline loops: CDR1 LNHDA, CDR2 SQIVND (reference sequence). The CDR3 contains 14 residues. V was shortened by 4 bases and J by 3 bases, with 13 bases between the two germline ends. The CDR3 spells CASSKDADLYEQYF. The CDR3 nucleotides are TGTGCCAGTAGTAAGGATGCGGACCTCTACGAGCAGTACTTC.

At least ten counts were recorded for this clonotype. The CDR3 DNA reads as TGTGCCAGCAGTGAACTCCACCTAACCGTCCGGGAGCAGTACTTC. Its translation is CASSELHLTVREQYF. This chain connects TRBV2 to TRBJ2-7; no clear D. Germline CDR1 reads SNHLY; CDR2 reads FYNNEI. The CDR3 has 15 residues. Trimming took off 2 bases at V and 7 bases at J, with 18 bases between the two ends.

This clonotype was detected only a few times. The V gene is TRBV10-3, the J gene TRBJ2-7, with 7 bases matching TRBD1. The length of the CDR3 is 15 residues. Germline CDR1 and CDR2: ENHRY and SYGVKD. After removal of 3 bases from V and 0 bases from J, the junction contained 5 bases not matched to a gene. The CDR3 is CAISEPGTDSYEQYF. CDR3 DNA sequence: TGTGCCATCAGTGAACCCGGGACAGACTCCTACGAGCAGTACTTC.

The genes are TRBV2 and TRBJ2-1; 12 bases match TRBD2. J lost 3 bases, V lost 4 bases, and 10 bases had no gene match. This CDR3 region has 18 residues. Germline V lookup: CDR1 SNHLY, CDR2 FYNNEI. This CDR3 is CASSGLRLAGVDYNEQFF. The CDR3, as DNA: TGTGCCAGCAGTGGGCTCCGACTAGCGGGAGTGGACTACAATGAGCAGTTCTTC.

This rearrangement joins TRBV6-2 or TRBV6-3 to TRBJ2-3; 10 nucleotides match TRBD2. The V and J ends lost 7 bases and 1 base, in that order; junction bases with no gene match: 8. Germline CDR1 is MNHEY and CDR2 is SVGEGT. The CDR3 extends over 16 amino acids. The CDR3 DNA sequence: TGTGCCAGCAATCAGATGGGGACTAGCGGCACAGATACGCAGTATTTT. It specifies CASNQMGTSGTDTQYF.

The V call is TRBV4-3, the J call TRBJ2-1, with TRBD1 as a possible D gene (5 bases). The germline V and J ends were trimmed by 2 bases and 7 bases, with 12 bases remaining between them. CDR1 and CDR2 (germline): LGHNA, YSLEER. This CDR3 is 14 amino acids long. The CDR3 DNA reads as TGCGCCAGCAGCCAACCTAATCAGGGAAATGAGCAGTTCTTC. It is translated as CASSQPNQGNEQFF.

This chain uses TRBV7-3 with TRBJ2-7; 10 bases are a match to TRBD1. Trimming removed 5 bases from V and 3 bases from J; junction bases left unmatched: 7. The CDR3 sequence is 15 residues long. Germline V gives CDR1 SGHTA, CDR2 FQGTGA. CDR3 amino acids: CASSKTGTGDYEQYF. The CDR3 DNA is TGTGCCAGCAGCAAAACCGGGACAGGGGACTACGAGCAGTACTTC.

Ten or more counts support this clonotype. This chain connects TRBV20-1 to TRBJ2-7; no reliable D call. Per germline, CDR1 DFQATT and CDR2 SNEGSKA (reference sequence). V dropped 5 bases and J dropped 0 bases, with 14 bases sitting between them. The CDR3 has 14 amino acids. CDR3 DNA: TGCAGTGCTTCCCGTCTAGGCCTCTCCTACGAGCAGTACTTC. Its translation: CSASRLGLSYEQYF.

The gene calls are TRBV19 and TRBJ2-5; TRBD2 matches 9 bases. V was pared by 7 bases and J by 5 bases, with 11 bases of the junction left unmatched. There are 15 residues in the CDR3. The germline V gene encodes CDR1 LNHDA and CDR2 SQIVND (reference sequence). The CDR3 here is CASTRSGRAGETQYF. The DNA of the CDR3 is TGTGCCAGTACCCGTAGCGGGAGAGCGGGGGAGACCCAGTACTTC.

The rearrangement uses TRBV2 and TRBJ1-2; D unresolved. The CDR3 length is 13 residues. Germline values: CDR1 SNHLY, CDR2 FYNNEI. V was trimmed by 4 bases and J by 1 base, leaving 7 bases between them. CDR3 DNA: TGTGCCAGCAGTGTTAACAGTAACTATGGCTACACCTTC. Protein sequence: CASSVNSNYGYTF.

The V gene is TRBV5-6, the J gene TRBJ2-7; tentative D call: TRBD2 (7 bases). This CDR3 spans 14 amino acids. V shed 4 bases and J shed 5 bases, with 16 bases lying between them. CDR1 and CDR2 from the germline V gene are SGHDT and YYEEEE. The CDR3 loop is CASSRGGVQDEQYF. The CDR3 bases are TGTGCCAGCAGCCGAGGGGGGGTTCAGGACGAGCAGTACTTC.

The CDR3 protein is CATIGQVYSNQPQHF. DNA for the CDR3: TGTGCCACCATTGGACAGGTCTATAGCAATCAGCCCCAGCATTTT. V and J are TRBV28 and TRBJ1-5, with 7 positions matching TRBD1. V lost 10 bases to trimming and J lost 0 bases; unmatched junction nucleotides: 9. Germline CDR1 is MDHEN and CDR2 is SYDVKM. This CDR3 region has 15 residues.